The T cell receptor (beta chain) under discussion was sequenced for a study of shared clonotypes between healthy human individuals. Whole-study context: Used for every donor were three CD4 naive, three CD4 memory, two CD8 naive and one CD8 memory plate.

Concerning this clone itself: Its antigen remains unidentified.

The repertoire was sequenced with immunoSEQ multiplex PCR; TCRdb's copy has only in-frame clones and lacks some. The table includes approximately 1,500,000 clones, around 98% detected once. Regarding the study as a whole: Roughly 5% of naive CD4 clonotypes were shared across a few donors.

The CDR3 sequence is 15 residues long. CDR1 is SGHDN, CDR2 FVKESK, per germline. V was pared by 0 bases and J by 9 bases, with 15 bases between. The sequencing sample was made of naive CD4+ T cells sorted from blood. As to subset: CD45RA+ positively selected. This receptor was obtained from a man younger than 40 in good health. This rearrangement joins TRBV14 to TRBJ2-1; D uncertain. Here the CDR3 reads CASSQDNLGLAEQFF. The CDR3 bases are TGTGCCAGCAGCCAAGATAATCTCGGCCTCGCTGAGCAGTTCTTC.